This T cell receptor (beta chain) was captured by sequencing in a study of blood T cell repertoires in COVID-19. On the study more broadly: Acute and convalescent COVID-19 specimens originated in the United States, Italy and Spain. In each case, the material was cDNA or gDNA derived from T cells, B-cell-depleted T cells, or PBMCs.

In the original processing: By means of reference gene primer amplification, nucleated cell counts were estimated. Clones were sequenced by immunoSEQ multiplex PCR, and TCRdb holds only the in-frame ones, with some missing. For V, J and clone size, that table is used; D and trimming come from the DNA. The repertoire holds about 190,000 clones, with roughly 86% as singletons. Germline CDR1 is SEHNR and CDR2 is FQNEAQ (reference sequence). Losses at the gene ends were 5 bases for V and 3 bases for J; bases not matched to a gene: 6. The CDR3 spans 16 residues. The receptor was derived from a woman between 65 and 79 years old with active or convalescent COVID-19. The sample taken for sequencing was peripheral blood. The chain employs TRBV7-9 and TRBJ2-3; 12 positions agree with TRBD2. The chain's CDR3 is CASSRIGTSGTDTQYF. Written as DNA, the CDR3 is TGTGCCAGCAGCCGGATCGGGACTAGCGGGACAGATACGCAGTATTTT.